Listed below are T cell receptor beta chains from one sample, sequenced in a study of chemoradiotherapy in HPV16-positive cancers. Using immunoSEQ multiplex PCR, the repertoire was profiled, and TCRdb retains in-frame clones only, with some absent. The sample consists of 7,500 to 10,000 clones, around 72% of them appearing once. Sequenced material: tumor tissue, taken from a patient who underwent chemoradiotherapy. The receptor source for this set is a human donor with HPV-associated anogenital cancer. Both conserved end residues are part of each CDR3. Each record gives: D gene, clone size, V gene, CDR3 length, J gene, CDR3 DNA, CDR3 protein. The D gene is left open where the match is weak. Clone size is stated in some rows and not others, as once, few, many or a class when expanded.

-	-	TRBV5-5	14	TRBJ1-2	TGTGCCAGCAGCGCGGGACGGGGGATCTATGGCTACACCTTC	CASSAGRGIYGYTF
TRBD1	-	TRBV27	19	TRBJ1-5	TGTGCCAGCAGCGTTATCGGGACAGGGTTTAGAGCTAGCAATCAGCCCCAGCATTTT	CASSVIGTGFRASNQPQHF
-	-	TRBV21-1	14	TRBJ1-5	TGTGCCATCAGCGAGTTAGATAGCAATCAGCCCCAGCATTTT	CAISELDSNQPQHF
TRBD2	-	TRBV18	17	TRBJ2-1	TGTGCCAGCTCACCCCGGACTAGCGGGAGTTCCTACAATGAGCAGTTCTTC	CASSPRTSGSSYNEQFF
TRBD2	-	TRBV2	15	TRBJ2-3	TGTGCCAGCAGTCTACTAGCGGGAGGTCCAAATACGCAGTATTTT	CASSLLAGGPNTQYF
TRBD1	few	TRBV27	13	TRBJ1-2	TGTGCCAGCAGTCGTCAGGGGGCCTATGGCTACACCTTC	CASSRQGAYGYTF
-	few	TRBV19	20	TRBJ1-5	TGTGCCAGTACGAGTTTGGGCTGGGGGGAGGCCCCTTATAGCAATCAGCCCCAGCATTTT	CASTSLGWGEAPYSNQPQHF
TRBD2	once	TRBV10-1	18	TRBJ2-3	TGCGCCAGCAGTGGACCCACGGGACTAGCGGGGAGTCGGGCTACGCAGTATTTT	CASSGPTGLAGSRATQYF
-	-	TRBV11-2	16	TRBJ1-1	TGTGCCAGACCAGTGCGGCAGCGCCCCATGAACACTGAAGCTTTCTTT	CARPVRQRPMNTEAFF
-	-	TRBV7-8	14	TRBJ2-3	TGTGCCAGCACCCAAGGGCCCCGCACAGATACGCAGTATTTT	CASTQGPRTDTQYF
-	-	TRBV4-3	18	TRBJ2-1	TGCGCCAGCAGCCAAGAACCCCCCAACTCACACTCCTACAATGAGCAGTTCTTC	CASSQEPPNSHSYNEQFF
-	large	TRBV4-3	17	TRBJ1-3	TGCGCCAGCAGCCCTGGAGGCGGGGGCCTCTCTGGAAACACCATATATTTT	CASSPGGGGLSGNTIYF
-	-	TRBV2	14	TRBJ2-2	TGTGCCAGCAGAGGGACATCGAACACCGGGGAGCTGTTTTTT	CASRGTSNTGELFF
-	-	TRBV30	15	TRBJ1-1	TGTGCCTGGAGGGGCACAGGGTCGGGGTACACTGAAGCTTTCTTT	CAWRGTGSGYTEAFF
-	-	TRBV5-4	17	TRBJ1-3	TGTGCCAGCAGCTTGGTCCTCAGCTCGGAGTCTGGAAACACCATATATTTT	CASSLVLSSESGNTIYF
TRBD2	-	TRBV4-3	15	TRBJ2-1	TGCGCCAGCAGCCAAGATTCTAGCGGGAGGAATGAGCAGTTCTTC	CASSQDSSGRNEQFF
-	-	TRBV2	13	TRBJ1-2	TGTGCCAGCAGTGAAAGTCAGGTTTATGGCTACACCTTC	CASSESQVYGYTF
TRBD2	few	TRBV5-1	14	TRBJ2-5	TGCGCCAGCAGCTCCGGGACTAGCGAGGGGACCCAGTACTTC	CASSSGTSEGTQYF
TRBD1	-	TRBV4-1	15	TRBJ1-5	TGCGCCAGCAGCCGACAGGGTTCGGACAATCAGCCCCAGCATTTT	CASSRQGSDNQPQHF
-	-	TRBV4-3	15	TRBJ1-5	TGCGCCAGCAGCCGCGGGACTGATAGCAATCAGCCCCAGCATTTT	CASSRGTDSNQPQHF
-	-	TRBV6-5	13	TRBJ2-7	TGTGCCAGCAGTTACCGGTCTACGTACGAGCAGTACTTC	CASSYRSTYEQYF
-	once	TRBV19	18	TRBJ1-5	TGTGCCAGTAGTAGTCGGAATTCTCAGCTTGATGGCAATCAGCCCCAGCATTTT	CASSSRNSQLDGNQPQHF
-	-	TRBV7-8	14	TRBJ1-3	TGTGCCAGCAGCTTGAGGGACTCTGGAAACACCATATATTTT	CASSLRDSGNTIYF
-	few	TRBV11-2	14	TRBJ1-3	TGTGCCAGCAGCTTAGGGGGGGCTGGAAACACCATATATTTT	CASSLGGAGNTIYF